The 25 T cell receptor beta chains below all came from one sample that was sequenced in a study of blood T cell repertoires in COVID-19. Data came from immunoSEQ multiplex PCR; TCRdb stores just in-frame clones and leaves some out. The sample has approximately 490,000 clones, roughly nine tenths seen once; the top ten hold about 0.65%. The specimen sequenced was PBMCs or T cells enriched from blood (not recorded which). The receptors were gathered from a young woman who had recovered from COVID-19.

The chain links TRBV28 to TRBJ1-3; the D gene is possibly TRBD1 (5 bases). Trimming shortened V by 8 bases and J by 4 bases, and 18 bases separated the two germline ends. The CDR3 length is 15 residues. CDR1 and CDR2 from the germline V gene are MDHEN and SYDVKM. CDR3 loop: CASHPVGGEGNTIYF. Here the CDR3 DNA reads TGTGCCAGCCACCCTGTGGGAGGGGAGGGAAACACCATATATTTT.

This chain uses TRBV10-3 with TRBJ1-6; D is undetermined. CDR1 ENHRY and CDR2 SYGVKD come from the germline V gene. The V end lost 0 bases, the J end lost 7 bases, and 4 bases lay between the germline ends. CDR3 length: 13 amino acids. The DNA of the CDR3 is TGTGCCATCAGTGAGTCCCAAAATTCACCCCTCCACTTT. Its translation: CAISESQNSPLHF.

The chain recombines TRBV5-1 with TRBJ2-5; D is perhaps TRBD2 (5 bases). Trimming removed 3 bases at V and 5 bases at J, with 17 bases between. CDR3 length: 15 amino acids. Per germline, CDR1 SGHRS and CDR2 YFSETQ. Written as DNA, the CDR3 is TGCGCCAGCAGCTCCAACCAACTAGACGGGGAGACCCAGTACTTC. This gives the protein CASSSNQLDGETQYF.

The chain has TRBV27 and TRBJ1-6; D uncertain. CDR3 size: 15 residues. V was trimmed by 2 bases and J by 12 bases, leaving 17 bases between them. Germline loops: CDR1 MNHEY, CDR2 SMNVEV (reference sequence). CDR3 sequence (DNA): TGTGCCAGCAGTTTAGGTGTCAGGCATAAGTTACCCCTCCACTTT. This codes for CASSLGVRHKLPLHF.

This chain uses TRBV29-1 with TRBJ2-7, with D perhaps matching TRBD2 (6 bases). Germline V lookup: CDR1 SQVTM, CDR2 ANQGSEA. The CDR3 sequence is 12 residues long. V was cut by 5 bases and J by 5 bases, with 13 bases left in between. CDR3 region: CSVRRGLDEQYF. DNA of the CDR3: TGCAGCGTTAGGAGGGGTCTGGACGAGCAGTACTTC.

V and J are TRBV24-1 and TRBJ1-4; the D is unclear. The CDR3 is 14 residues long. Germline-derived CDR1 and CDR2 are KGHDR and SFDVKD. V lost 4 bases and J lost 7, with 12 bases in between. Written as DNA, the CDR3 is TGTGCCACCAGTGACTCGTTAAGCGGTGAAAAACTGTTTTTT. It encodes CATSDSLSGEKLFF.

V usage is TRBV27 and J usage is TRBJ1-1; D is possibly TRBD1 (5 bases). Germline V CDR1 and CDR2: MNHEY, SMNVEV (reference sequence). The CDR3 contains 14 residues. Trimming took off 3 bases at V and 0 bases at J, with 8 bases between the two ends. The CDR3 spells CASSFRGVNTEAFF. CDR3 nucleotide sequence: TGTGCCAGCAGTTTTCGGGGGGTGAACACTGAAGCTTTCTTT.

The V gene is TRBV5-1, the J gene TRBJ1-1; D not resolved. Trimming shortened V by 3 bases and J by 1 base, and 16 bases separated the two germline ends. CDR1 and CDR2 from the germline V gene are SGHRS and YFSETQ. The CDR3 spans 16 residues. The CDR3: CASSSPNYSTNTEAFF. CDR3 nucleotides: TGCGCCAGCAGCTCTCCTAATTATAGTACGAACACTGAAGCTTTCTTT.

DNA of the CDR3: TGTGCCAGCAGCTTAGGGACAGGGAAAAGGACGGGGGAGCAGTACTTC. This gives the protein CASSLGTGKRTGEQYF. V gene TRBV11-2 combines with J gene TRBJ2-7, with TRBD1 identical over 8 bases. V gave up 1 base and J gave up 7 bases; unmatched junction bases: 12. The CDR3 extends over 16 amino acids. Germline CDR1 is SGHAT and CDR2 is FQNNGV.

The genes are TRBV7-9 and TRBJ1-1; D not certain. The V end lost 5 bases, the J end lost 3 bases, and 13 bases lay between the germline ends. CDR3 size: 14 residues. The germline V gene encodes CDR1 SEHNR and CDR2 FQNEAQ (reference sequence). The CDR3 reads CASSREVRDTEAFF. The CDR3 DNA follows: TGTGCCAGCAGCAGGGAGGTCCGGGACACTGAAGCTTTCTTT.

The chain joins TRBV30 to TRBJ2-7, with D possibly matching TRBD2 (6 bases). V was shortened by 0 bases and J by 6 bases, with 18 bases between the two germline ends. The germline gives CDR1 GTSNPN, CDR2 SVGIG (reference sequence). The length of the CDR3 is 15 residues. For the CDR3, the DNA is TGTGCCTGGAGTGTACCTGGAGGGACTCTTGGCGAGCAGTACTTC. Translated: CAWSVPGGTLGEQYF.

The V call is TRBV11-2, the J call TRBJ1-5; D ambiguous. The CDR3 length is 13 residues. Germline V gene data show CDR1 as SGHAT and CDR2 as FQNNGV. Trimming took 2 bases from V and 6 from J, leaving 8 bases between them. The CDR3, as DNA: TGTGCCAGCAGCTTAAGTCGGGGTCAGCCCCAGCATTTT. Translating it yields CASSLSRGQPQHF.

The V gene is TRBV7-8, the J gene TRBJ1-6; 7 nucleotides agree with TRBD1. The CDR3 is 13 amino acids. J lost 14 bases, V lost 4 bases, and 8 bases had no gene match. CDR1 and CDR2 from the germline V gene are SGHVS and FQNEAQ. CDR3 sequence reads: CASSSQGPSALHF. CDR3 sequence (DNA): TGTGCCAGCAGCTCACAGGGGCCCTCGGCCCTCCACTTT.

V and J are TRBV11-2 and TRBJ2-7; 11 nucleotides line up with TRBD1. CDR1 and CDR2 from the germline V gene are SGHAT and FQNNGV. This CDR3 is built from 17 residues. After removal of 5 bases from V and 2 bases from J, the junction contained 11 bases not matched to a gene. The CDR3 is CASSPGQGERGTYEQYF. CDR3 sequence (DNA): TGTGCCAGCAGCCCGGGACAGGGGGAAAGGGGGACCTACGAGCAGTACTTC.

CDR3 nucleotide sequence: TGTGCCACCAGCAGAGAAGGGGGCTCTGGAAACACCATATATTTT. Protein product: CATSREGGSGNTIYF. The V gene is TRBV15, the J gene TRBJ1-3; D is possibly TRBD1 (6 bases). Germline V CDR1 and CDR2: LNHNV, YYDKDF (reference sequence). V lost 0 bases and J 0 bases, leaving 6 bases between the germline ends. This CDR3 spans 15 amino acids. The variable domain in full, completed from reference TRBV15 and TRBJ1-3, reads DAMVIQNPRYQVTQFGKPVTLSCSQTLNHNVMYWYQQKSSQAPKLLFHYYDKDFNNEADTPDNFQSRRPNTSFCFLDIRSPGLGDTAMYLCATSREGGSGNTIYFGEGSWLTVV.

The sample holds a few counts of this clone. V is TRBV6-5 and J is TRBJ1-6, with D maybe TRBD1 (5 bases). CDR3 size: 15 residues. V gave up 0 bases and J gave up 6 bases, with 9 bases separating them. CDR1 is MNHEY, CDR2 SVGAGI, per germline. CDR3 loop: CASSYSNRFNSPLHF. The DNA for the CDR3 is TGTGCCAGCAGTTACTCGAACAGGTTTAATTCACCCCTCCACTTT.

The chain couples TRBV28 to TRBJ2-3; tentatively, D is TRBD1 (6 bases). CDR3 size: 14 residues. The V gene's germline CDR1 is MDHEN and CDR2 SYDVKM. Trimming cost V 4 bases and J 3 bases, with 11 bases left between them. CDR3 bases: TGTGCCAGCAGTTCTGATACAGGGACAGATACGCAGTATTTT. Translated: CASSSDTGTDTQYF.

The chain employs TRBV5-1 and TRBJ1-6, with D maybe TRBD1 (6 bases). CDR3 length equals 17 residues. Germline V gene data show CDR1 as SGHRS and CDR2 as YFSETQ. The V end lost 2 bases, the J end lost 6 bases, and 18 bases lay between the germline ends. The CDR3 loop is CASSFDRFGVSNSPLHF. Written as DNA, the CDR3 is TGCGCCAGCAGCTTTGACAGGTTCGGGGTGAGTAATTCACCCCTCCACTTT.

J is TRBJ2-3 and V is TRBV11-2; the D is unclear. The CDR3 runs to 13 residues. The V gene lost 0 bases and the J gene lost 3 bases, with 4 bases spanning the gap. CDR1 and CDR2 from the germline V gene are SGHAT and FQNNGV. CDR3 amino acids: CASSLERTDTQYF. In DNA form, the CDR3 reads TGTGCCAGCAGCTTAGAGAGGACAGATACGCAGTATTTT.

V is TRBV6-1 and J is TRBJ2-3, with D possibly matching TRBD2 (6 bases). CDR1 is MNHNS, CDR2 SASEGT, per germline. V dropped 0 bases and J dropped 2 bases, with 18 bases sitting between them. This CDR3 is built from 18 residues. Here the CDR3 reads CASSEALRYGGFTDTQYF. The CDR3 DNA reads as TGTGCCAGCAGTGAAGCGCTTAGGTATGGAGGGTTCACAGATACGCAGTATTTT.

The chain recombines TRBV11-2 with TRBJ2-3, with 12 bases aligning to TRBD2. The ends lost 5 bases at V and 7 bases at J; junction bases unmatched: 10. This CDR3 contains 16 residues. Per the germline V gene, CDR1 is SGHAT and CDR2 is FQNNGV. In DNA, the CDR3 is TGTGCCAGCAGCCCTCTTCCCGGGACTAGCGGGCATACGCAGTATTTT. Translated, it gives CASSPLPGTSGHTQYF. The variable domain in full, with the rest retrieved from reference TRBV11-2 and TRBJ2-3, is EAGVAQSPRYKIIEKRQSVAFWCNPISGHATLYWYQQILGQGPKLLIQFQNNGVVDDSQLPKDRFSAERLKGVDSTLKIQPAKLEDSAVYLCASSPLPGTSGHTQYFGPGTRLTVL.

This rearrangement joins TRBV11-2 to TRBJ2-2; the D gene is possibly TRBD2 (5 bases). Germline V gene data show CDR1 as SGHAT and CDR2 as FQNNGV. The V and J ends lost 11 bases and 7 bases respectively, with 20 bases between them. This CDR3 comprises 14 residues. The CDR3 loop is CAWEQRSFGGELFF. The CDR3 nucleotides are TGTGCCTGGGAGCAGCGGTCCTTCGGCGGGGAGCTGTTTTTT. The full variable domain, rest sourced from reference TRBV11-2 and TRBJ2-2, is EAGVAQSPRYKIIEKRQSVAFWCNPISGHATLYWYQQILGQGPKLLIQFQNNGVVDDSQLPKDRFSAERLKGVDSTLKIQPAKLEDSAVYLCAWEQRSFGGELFFGEGSRLTVL.

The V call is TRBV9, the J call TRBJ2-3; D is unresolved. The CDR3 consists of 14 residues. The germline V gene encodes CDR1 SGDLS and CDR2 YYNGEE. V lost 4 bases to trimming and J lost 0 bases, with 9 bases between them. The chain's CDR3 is CASSLWASTDTQYF. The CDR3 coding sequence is TGTGCCAGCAGCCTATGGGCGAGCACAGATACGCAGTATTTT.

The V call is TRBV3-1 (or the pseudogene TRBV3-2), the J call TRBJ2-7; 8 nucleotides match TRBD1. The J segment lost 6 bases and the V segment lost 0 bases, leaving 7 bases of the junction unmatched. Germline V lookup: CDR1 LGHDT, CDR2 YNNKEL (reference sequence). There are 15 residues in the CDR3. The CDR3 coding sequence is TGTGCCAGCAGCCAAGACGGACAGGGTCTGGGCGAGCAGTACTTC. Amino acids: CASSQDGQGLGEQYF.

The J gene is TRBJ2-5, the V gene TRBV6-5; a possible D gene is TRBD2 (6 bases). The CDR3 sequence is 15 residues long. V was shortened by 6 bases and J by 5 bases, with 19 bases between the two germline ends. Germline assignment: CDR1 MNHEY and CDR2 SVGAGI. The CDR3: CASSPTTSPAETQYF. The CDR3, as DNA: TGTGCCAGCAGCCCAACTACTAGCCCGGCCGAGACCCAGTACTTC.